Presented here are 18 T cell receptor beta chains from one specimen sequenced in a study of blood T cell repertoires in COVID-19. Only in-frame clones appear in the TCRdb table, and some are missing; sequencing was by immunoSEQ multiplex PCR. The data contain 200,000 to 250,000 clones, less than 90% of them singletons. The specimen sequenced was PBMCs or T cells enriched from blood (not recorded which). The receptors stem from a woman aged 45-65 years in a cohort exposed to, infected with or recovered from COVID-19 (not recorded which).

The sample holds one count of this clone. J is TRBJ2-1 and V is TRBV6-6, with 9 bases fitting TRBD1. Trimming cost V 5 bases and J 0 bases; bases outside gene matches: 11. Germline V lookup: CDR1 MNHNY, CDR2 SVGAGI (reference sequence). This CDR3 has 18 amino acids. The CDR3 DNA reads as TGTGCCAGCAGTCCAACCCGGGACAGGGTAAGCTCCTACAATGAGCAGTTCTTC. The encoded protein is CASSPTRDRVSSYNEQFF.

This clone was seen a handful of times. DNA of the CDR3: TGTGCCAGCAGCTTTCCGGGGGGCCAGACCTATGGCTACACCTTC. It specifies CASSFPGGQTYGYTF. The chain employs TRBV7-9 and TRBJ1-2; possibly TRBD1 for D (6 bases). Germline V CDR1 and CDR2: SEHNR, FQNEAQ (reference sequence). V was pared by 3 bases and J by 4 bases, with 15 bases between. CDR3 length: 15 residues.

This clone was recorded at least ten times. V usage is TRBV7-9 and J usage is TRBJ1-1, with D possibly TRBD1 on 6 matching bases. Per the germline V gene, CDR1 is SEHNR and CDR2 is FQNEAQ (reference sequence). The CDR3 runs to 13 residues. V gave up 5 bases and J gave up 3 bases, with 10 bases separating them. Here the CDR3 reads CASSATGYTEAFF. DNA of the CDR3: TGTGCCAGCAGCGCGACAGGTTACACTGAAGCTTTCTTT.

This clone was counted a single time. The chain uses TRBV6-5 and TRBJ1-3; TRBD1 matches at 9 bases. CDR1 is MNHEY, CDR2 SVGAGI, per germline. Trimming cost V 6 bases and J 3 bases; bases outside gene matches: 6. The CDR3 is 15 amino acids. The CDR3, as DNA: TGTGCCAGCAGGGGCACAGGGGGCGGTGGAAACACCATATATTTT. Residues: CASRGTGGGGNTIYF.

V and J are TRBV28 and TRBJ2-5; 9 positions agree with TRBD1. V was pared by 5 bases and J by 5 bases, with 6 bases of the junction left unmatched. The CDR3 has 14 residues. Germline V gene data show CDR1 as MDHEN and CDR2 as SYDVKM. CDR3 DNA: TGTGCCAGCAGTCCGAACAGGGGGCGGGAGACCCAGTACTTC. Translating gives CASSPNRGRETQYF.

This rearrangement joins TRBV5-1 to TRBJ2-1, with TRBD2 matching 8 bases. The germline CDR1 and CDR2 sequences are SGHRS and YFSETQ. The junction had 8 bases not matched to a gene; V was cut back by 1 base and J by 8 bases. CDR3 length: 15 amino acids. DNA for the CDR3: TGCGCCAGCAGCTTGATCCGGGGGGGCCAATATGAGCAGTTCTTC. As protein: CASSLIRGGQYEQFF.

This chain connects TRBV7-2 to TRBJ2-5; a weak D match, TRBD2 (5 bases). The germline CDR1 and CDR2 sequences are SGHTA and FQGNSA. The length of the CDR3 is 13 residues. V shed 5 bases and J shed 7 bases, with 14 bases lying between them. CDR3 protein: CASSDGRGLTQYF. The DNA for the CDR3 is TGTGCCAGCAGCGACGGACGGGGATTGACCCAGTACTTC.

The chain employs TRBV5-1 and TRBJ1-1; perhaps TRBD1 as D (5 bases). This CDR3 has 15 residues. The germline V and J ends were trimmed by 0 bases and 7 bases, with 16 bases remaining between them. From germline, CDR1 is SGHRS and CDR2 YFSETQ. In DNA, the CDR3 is TGCGCCAGCAGCTTGGAGCTACCTTCGGGGGATGAAGCTTTCTTT. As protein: CASSLELPSGDEAFF.

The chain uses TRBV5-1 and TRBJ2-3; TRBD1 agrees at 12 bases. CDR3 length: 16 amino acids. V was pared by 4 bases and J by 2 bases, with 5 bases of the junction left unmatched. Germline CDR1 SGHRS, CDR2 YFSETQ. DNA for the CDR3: TGCGCCAGCAGCCCGGGACAGGGGGCGGACACAGATACGCAGTATTTT. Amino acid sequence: CASSPGQGADTDTQYF.

The chain's CDR3 is CATSTAPIDYTF. The CDR3 DNA follows: TGTGCCACCTCGACAGCTCCCATCGACTACACCTTC. J is TRBJ1-2 and V is TRBV2; perhaps TRBD1 as D (5 bases). Per germline, CDR1 SNHLY and CDR2 FYNNEI. V was cut by 10 bases and J by 10 bases, with 19 bases left in between. The CDR3 extends over 12 amino acids.

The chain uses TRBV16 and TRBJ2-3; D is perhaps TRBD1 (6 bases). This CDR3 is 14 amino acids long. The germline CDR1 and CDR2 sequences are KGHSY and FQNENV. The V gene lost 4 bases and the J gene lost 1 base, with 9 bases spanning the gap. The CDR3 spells CASSRYRGTDTQYF. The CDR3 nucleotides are TGTGCCAGCAGCCGATACAGGGGCACAGATACGCAGTATTTT. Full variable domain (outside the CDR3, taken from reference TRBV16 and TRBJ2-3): GEEVAQTPKHLVRGEGQKAKLYCAPIKGHSYVFWYQQVLKNEFKFLISFQNENVFDETGMPKERFSAKCLPNSPCSLEIQATKLEDSAVYFCASSRYRGTDTQYFGPGTRLTVL.

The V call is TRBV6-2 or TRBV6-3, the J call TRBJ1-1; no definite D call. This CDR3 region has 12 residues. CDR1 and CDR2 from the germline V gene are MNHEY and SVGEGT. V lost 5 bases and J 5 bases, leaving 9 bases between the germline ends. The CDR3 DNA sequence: TGTGCCAGCAGTCGGGTCTATACTGAAGCTTTCTTT. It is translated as CASSRVYTEAFF.

DNA of the CDR3: TGCGCCAGCAGCCAAGGAGAAAGTTACCCCAACACTGAAGCTTTCTTT. Protein product: CASSQGESYPNTEAFF. The chain employs TRBV4-3 and TRBJ1-1; D not certain. The CDR3 has 16 residues. V lost 1 base and J lost 2, with 14 bases in between. Germline CDR1 is LGHNA and CDR2 is YSLEER.

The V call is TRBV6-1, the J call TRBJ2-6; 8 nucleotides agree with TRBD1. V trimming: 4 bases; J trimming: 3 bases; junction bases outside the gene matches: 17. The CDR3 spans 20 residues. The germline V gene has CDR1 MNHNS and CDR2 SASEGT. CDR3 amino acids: CASSAKPGTGSSSGANVLTF. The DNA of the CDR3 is TGTGCCAGCAGTGCCAAACCCGGGACAGGTTCCTCTAGTGGGGCCAACGTCCTGACTTTC.

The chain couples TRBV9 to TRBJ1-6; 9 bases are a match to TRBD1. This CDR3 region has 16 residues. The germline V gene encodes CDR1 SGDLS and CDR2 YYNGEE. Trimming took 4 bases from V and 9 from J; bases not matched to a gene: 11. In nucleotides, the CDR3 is TGTGCCAGCAGCCCCTCTCTGGGACAGGGAGCTTCACCCCTCCACTTT. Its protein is CASSPSLGQGASPLHF.

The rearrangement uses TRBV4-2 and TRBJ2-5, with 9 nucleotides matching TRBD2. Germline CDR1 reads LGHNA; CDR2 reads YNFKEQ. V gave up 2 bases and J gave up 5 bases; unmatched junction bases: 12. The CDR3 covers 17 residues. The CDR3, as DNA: TGTGCCAGCAGCCAATCTTGGCTTAGCGGGGGTGGGGAGACCCAGTACTTC. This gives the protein CASSQSWLSGGGETQYF.

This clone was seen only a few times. DNA of the CDR3: TGTGCCAGCAGCCCACAGGGCCGCAATCAGCCCCAGCATTTT. Translated: CASSPQGRNQPQHF. The chain carries TRBV7-9 and TRBJ1-5; tentatively, D is TRBD1 (6 bases). Germline CDR1 is SEHNR and CDR2 is FQNEAQ (reference sequence). The ends were cut back, 5 bases at V and 2 bases at J, with 10 bases in the middle. The CDR3 covers 14 residues.

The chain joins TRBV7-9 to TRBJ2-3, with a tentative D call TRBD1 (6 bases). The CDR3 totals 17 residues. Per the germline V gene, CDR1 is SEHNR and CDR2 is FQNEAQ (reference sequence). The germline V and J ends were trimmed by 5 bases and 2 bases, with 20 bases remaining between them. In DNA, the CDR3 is TGTGCCAGCAGCCCATCGGCGGTCAGGGGCGACACAGATACGCAGTATTTT. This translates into CASSPSAVRGDTDTQYF.